This TCR beta chain was sequenced for a study of blood T cell repertoires in COVID-19. The wider study: COVID-19 samples collected from the United States, Italy and Spain covered acute and convalescent phases. The analysed material was cDNA or gDNA that came from T cells, B-cell-depleted T cells, or PBMCs.

The Seattle patients joined while their infection was active and were tracked longitudinally afterward. Trimming at V came to 4 bases and at J to 4 bases, leaving 2 bases not matched to a gene. The germline V gene has CDR1 SEHNR and CDR2 FQNEAQ (reference sequence). The CDR3 extends over 14 amino acids. Authors' processing steps: It was from reference gene primer amplification that nucleated cell counts were estimated. Measured with immunoSEQ multiplex PCR; TCRdb has only the in-frame clones, and not every one. The V and J calls and clone size were taken over from that table, and D and trimming were inferred from the DNA. This table holds some 320,000 clones, nearly 90% found once.

This TCR came from a woman aged 25 to 39 with COVID-19, enrolled during active disease. The chain employs TRBV7-9 and TRBJ2-3; 10 bases fit TRBD1. The sample taken for sequencing was peripheral blood. This CDR3 reads CASSYGTGADTQYF. The DNA for the CDR3 is TGTGCCAGCAGCTACGGGACAGGGGCAGATACGCAGTATTTT. The complete variable domain, with remaining parts taken from reference TRBV7-9 and TRBJ2-3, reads DTGVSQNPRHKITKRGQNVTFRCDPISEHNRLYWYRQTLGQGPEFLTYFQNEAQLEKSRLLSDRFSAERPKGSFSTLEIQRTEQGDSAMYLCASSYGTGADTQYFGPGTRLTVL.